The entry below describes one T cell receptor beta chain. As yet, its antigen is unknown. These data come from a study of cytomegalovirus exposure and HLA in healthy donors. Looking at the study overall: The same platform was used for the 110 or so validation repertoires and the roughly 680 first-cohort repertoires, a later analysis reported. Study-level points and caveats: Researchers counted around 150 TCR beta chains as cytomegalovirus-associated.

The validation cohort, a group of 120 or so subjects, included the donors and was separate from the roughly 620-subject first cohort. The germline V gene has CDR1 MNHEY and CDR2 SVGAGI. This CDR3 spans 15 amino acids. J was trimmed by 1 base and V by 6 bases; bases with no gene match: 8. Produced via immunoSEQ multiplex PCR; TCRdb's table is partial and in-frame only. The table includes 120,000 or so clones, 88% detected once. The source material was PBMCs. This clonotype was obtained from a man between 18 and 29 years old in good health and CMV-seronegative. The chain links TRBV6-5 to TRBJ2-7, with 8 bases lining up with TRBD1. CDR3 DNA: TGTGCCAGCAGGCGAAACAGGGGGAGTTCCTACGAGCAGTACTTC. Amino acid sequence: CASRRNRGSSYEQYF.